The clone carrying this T cell receptor beta chain has only a few counts. Its specificity is unknown. This specimen comes from a study of vaccination effects on CD4 cells after COVID-19. Prior to sequencing, the ViraFEST assay stimulated PBMC with viral peptide pools, which expanded the antigen-specific CD4+ T cells. CD4+ T cells were isolated after around 9 days of culture. Testing of the vaccine recipients showed negative nucleocapsid antibodies and no prior SARS-CoV-2 infection. Researchers reported culturing 1.5 million to 2 million PBMC in each well, adding approximately 10 IU/ml IL-2 and roughly 11 ug/ml peptides. IL-2 medium took the place of half the medium on both days 3 and 7. V lost 6 bases and J lost 7; bases outside the gene matches: 7. Germline V gene data show CDR1 as SNHLY and CDR2 as FYNNEI. CDR3 length: 15 residues. TCRdb's table, derived via immunoSEQ multiplex PCR, lists solely in-frame clones and lacks some. Among 55,000 to 80,000 clones listed, about 80% were seen once.

This TCR was sampled from a human donor who received a COVID-19 vaccine. The chain recombines TRBV2 with TRBJ1-6; TRBD1 aligns across 9 bases. Sequenced material: CD4+ T cells from PBMCs cultured with SARS-CoV-2 spike peptides, taken before COVID-19 vaccination. CDR3: CASSRTGVDNSPLHF. In DNA form, the CDR3 reads TGTGCCAGCAGCCGGACAGGGGTAGACAATTCACCCCTCCACTTT.